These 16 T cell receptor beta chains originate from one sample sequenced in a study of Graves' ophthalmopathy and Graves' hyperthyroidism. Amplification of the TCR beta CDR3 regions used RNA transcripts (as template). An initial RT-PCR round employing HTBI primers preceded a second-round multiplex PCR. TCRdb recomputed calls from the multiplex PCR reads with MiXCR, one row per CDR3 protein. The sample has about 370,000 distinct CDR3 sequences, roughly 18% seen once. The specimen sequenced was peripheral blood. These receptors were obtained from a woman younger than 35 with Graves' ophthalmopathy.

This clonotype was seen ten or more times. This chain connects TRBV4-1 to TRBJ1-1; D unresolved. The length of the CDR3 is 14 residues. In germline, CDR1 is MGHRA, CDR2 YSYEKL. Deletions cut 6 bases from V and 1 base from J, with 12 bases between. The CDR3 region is CASSPVTPNTEAFF. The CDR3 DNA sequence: TGCGCCAGCAGTCCGGTAACACCGAACACTGAAGCTTTCTTT.

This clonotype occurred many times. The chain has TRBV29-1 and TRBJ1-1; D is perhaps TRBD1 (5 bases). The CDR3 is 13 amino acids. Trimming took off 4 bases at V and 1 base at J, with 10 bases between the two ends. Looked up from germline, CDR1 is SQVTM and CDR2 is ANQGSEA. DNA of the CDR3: TGCAGCGTTGGCAGGGCTACGAACACTGAAGCTTTCTTT. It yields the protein CSVGRATNTEAFF.

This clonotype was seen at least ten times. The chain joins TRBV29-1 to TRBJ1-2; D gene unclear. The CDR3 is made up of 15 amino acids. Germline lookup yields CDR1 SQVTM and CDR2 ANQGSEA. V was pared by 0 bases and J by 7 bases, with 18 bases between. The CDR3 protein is CSVEDIGVGRAGYTF. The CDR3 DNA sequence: TGCAGCGTTGAAGATATAGGCGTAGGGAGAGCTGGCTACACCTTC.

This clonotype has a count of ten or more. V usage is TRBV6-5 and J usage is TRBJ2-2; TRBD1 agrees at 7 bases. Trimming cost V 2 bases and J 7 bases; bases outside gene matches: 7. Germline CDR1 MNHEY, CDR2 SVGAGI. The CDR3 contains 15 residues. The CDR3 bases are TGTGCCAGCAGTTACGACAGGGCCCTTCACGGGGAGCTGTTTTTT. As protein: CASSYDRALHGELFF.

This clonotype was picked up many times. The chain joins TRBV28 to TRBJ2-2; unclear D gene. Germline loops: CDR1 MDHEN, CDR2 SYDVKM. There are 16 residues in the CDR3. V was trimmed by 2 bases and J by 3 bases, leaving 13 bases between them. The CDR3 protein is CASSLGLGPYTGELFF. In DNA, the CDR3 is TGTGCCAGCAGTTTAGGTTTAGGTCCGTACACCGGGGAGCTGTTTTTT.

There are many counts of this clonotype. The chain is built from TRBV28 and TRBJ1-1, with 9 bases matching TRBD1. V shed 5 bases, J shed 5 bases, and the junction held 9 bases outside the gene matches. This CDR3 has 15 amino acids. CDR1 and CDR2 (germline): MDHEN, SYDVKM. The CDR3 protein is CASSLGTGSRTEAFF. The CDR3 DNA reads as TGTGCCAGCAGTCTCGGGACAGGGTCAAGAACTGAAGCTTTCTTT.

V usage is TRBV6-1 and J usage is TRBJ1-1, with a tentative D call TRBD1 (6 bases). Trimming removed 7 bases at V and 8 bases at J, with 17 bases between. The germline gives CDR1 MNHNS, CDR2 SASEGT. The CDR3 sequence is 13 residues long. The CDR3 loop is CASTKGGAREAFF. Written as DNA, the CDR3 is TGTGCCAGCACAAAGGGGGGGGCACGCGAAGCTTTCTTT.

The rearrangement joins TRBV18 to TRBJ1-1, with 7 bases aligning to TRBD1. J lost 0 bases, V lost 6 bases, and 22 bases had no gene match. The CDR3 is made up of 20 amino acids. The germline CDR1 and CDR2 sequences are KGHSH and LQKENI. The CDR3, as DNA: TGTGCCAGCTCGCTCACCCAACAACAGGGGTTCCACTCCATGAACACTGAAGCTTTCTTT. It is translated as CASSLTQQQGFHSMNTEAFF.

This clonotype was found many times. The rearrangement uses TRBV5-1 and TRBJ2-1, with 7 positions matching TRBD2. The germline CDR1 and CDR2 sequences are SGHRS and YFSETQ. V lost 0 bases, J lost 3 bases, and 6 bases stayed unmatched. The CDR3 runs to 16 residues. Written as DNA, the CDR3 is TGCGCCAGCAGCTTGGGGGAGGGGTACCGCTACAATGAGCAGTTCTTC. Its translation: CASSLGEGYRYNEQFF.

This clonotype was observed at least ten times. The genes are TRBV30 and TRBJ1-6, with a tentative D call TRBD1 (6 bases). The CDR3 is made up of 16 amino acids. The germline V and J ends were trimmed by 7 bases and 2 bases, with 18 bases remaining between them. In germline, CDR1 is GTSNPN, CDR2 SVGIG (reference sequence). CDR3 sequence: CASRVRGVTYNSPLHF. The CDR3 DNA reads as TGTGCCTCCCGGGTAAGGGGGGTCACCTATAATTCACCCCTCCACTTT.

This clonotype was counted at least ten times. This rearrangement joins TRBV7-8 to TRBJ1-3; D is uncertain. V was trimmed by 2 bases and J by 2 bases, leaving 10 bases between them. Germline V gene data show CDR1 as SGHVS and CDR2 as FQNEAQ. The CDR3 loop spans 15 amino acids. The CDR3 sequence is CASSLIRETGNTIYF. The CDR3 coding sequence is TGTGCCAGCAGCTTAATTAGGGAAACTGGAAACACCATATATTTT. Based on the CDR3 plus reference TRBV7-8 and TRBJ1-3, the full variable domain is GAGVSQSPRYKVAKRGQDVALRCDPISGHVSLFWYQQALGQGPEFLTYFQNEAQLDKSGLPSDRFFAERPEGSVSTLKIQRTQQEDSAVYLCASSLIRETGNTIYFGEGSWLTVV.

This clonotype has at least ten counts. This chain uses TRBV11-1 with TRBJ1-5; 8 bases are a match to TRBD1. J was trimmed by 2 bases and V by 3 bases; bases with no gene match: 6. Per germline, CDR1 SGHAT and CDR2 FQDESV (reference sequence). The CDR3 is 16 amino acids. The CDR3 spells CASSLDRERGNQPQHF. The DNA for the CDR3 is TGTGCCAGCAGCTTGGACAGGGAAAGAGGCAATCAGCCCCAGCATTTT.

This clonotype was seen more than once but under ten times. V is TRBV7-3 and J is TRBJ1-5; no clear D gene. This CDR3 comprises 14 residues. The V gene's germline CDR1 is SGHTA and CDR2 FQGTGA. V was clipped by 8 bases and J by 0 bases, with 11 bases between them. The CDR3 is CASFRVTSNQPQHF. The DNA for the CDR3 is TGTGCCAGCTTTAGGGTTACTAGCAATCAGCCCCAGCATTTT.

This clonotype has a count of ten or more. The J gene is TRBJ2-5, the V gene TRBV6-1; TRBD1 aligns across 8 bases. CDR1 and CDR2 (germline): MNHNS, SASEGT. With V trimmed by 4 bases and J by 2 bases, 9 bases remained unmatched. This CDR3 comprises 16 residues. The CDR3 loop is CASSGKTGERQETQYF. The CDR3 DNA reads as TGTGCCAGCAGTGGTAAGACAGGGGAGAGGCAAGAGACCCAGTACTTC.

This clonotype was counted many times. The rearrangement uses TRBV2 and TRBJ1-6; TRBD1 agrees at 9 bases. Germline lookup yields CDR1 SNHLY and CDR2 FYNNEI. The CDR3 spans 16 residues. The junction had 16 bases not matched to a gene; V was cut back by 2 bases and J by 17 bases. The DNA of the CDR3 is TGTGCCAGCAGTGAAATGAGGATCTTACAGGGGGCCTTAGTCCACTTT. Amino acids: CASSEMRILQGALVHF.

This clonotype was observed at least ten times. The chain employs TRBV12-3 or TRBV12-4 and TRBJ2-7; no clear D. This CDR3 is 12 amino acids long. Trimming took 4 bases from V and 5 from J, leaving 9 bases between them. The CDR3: CASSSGGHEQYF. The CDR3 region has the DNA TGTGCCAGCAGTTCGGGTGGCCACGAGCAGTACTTC.